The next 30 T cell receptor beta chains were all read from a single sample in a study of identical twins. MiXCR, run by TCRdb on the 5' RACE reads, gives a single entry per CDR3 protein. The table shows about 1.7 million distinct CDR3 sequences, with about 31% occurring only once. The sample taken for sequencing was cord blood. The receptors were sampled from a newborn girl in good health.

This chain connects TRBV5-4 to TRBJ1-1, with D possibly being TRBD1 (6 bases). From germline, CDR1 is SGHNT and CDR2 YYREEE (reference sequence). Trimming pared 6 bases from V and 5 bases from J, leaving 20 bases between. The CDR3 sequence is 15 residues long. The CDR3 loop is CASNSLVDRRTEAFF. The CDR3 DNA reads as TGTGCCAGCAACTCTTTGGTAGACAGGCGGACTGAAGCTTTCTTT.

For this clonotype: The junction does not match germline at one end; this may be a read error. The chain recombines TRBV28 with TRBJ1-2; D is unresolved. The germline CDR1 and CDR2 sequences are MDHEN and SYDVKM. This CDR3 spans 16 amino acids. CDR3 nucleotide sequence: TGTGCCAGCAGTTTATGGAGGCAGGTTCCTAACTATGGCTACATCTTC. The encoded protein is CASSLWRQVPNYGYIF.

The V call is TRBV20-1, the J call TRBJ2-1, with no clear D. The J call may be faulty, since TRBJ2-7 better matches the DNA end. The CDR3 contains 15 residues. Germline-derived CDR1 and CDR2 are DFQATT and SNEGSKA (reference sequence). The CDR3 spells CSARPTTRSYNEQYF. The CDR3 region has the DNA TGCAGTGCTAGACCAACTACTCGCTCCTACAATGAGCAGTACTTC.

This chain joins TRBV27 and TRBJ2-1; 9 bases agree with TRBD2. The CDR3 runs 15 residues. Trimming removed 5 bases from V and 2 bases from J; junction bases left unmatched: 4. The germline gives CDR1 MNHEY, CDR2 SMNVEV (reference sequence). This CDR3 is CASSGGTSPYNEQFF. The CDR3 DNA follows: TGTGCCAGCAGTGGGGGGACTAGCCCCTACAATGAGCAGTTCTTC.

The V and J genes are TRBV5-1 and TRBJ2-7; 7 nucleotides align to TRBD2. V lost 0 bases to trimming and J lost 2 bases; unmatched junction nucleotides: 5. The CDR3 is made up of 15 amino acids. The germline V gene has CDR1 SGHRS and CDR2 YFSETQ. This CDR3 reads CASSLAAGEPYEQYF. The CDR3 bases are TGCGCCAGCAGCTTGGCGGCGGGAGAGCCCTACGAGCAGTACTTC.

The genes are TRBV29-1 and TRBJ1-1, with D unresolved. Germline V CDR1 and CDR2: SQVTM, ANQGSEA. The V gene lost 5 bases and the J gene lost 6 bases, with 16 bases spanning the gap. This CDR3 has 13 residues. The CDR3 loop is CSVLGGDGAEAFF. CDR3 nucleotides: TGCAGCGTTCTAGGTGGCGACGGGGCTGAAGCTTTCTTT. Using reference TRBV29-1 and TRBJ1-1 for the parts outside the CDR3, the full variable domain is SAVISQKPSRDICQRGTSLTIQCQVDSQVTMMFWYRQQPGQSLTLIATANQGSEATYESGFVIDKFPISRPNLTFSTLTVSNMSPEDSSIYLCSVLGGDGAEAFFGQGTRLTVV.

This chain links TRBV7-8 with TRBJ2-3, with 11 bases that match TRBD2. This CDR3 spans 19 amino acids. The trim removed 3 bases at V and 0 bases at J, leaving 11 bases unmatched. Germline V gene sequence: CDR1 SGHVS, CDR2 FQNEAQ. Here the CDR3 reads CASSLAGLADLVSTDTQYF. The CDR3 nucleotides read TGTGCCAGCAGCTTGGCGGGACTAGCGGACTTGGTAAGCACAGATACGCAGTATTTT.

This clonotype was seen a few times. The CDR3 reads CSVGAAKNNEQFF. Written as DNA, the CDR3 is TGCAGCGTTGGGGCAGCTAAAAACAATGAGCAGTTCTTC. V and J are TRBV29-1 and TRBJ2-1, with no clear D. This CDR3 comprises 13 residues. The germline V gene encodes CDR1 SQVTM and CDR2 ANQGSEA. V lost 4 bases and J lost 5, with 12 bases in between.

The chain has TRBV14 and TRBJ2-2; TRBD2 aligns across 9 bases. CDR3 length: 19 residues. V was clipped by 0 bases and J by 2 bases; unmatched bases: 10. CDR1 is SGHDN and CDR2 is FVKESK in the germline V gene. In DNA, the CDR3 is TGTGCCAGCAGCCAAGATACCAGCGGGAGGCCCTTAAACACCGGGGAGCTGTTTTTT. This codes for CASSQDTSGRPLNTGELFF. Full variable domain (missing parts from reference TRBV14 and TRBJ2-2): EAGVTQFPSHSVIEKGQTVTLRCDPISGHDNLYWYRRVMGKEIKFLLHFVKESKQDESGMPNNRFLAERTGGTYSTLKVQPAELEDSGVYFCASSQDTSGRPLNTGELFFGEGSRLTVL.

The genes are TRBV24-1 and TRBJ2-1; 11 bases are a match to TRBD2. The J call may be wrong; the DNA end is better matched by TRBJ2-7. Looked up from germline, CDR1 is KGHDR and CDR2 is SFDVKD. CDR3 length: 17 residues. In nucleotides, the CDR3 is TGTGCCACCAGTGATTCATACGGGACTAGCGGTTACAATGAGCAGTACTTC. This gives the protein CATSDSYGTSGYNEQYF.

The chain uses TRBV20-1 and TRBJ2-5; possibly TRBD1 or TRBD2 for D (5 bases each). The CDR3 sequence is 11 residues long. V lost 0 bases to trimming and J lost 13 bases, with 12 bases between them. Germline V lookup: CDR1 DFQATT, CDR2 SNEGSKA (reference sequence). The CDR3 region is CSARERDERYF. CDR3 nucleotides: TGCAGTGCTAGAGAGAGGGACGAGCGGTACTTC.

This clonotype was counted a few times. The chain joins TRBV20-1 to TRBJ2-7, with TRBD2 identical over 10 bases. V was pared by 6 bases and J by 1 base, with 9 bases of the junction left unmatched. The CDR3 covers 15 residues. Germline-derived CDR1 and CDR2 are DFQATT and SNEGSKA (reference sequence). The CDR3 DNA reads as TGCAGTGCCGGACTCGGGACTAGCGCTTCCTACGAGCAGTACTTC. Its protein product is CSAGLGTSASYEQYF.

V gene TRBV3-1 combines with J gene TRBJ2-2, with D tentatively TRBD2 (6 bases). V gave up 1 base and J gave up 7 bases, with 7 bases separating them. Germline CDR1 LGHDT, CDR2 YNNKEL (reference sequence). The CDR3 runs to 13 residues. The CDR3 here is CASSQGRGGELFF. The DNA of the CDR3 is TGTGCCAGCAGCCAAGGGAGGGGCGGGGAGCTGTTTTTT. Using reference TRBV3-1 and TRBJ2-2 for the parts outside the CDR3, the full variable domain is DTAVSQTPKYLVTQMGNDKSIKCEQNLGHDTMYWYKQDSKKFLKIMFSYNNKELIINETVPNRFSPKSPDKAHLNLHINSLELGDSAVYFCASSQGRGGELFFGEGSRLTVL.

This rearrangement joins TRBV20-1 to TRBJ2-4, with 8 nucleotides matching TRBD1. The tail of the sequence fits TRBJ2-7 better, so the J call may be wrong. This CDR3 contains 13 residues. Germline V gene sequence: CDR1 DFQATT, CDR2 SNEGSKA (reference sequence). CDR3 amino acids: CSAGTGLNYEQYF. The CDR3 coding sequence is TGCAGTGCCGGGACAGGACTTAACTACGAGCAGTACTTC.

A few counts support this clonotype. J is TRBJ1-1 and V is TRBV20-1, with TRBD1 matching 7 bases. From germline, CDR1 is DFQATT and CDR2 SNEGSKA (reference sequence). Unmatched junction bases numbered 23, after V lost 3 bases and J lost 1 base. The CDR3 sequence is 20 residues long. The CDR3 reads CSARAARMVQGSGANTEAFF. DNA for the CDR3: TGCAGTGCTAGGGCGGCGCGGATGGTACAGGGGTCAGGGGCGAACACTGAAGCTTTCTTT.

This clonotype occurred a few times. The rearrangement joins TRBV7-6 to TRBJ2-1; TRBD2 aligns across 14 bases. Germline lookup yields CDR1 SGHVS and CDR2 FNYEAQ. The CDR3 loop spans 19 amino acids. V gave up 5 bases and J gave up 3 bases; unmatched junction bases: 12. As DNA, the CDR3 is TGTGCCAGCAGCCCATATATCGGGACTAGCGGGAGCAGCTACAATGAGCAGTTCTTC. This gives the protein CASSPYIGTSGSSYNEQFF.

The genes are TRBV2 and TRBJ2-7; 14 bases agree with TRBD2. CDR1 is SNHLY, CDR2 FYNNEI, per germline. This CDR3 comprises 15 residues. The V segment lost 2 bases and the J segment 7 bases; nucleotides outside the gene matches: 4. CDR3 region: CASSERLAGGREQYF. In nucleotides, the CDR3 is TGTGCCAGCAGTGAAAGACTAGCGGGAGGGAGGGAGCAGTACTTC.

The CDR3 here is CSVAGSNQPQHF. Here the CDR3 DNA reads TGCAGCGTTGCGGGGAGCAATCAGCCCCAGCATTTT. The rearrangement links TRBV29-1 to TRBJ1-5; D is unclear. The CDR3 sequence is 12 residues long. V gave up 4 bases and J gave up 1 base, with 5 bases separating them. Per the germline V gene, CDR1 is SQVTM and CDR2 is ANQGSEA.

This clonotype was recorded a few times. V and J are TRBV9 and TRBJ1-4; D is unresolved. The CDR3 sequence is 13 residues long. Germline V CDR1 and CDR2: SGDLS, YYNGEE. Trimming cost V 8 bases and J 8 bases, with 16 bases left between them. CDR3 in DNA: TGTGCCAGTACTACGGGCATATCGGAAAAACTGTTTTTT. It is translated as CASTTGISEKLFF.

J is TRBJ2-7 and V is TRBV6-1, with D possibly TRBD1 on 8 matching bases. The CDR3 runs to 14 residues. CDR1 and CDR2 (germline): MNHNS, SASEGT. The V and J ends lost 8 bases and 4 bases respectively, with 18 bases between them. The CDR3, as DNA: TGTGCCAGCCCAAGCGGGACAGGAACTTACGAGCAGTACTTC. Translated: CASPSGTGTYEQYF.

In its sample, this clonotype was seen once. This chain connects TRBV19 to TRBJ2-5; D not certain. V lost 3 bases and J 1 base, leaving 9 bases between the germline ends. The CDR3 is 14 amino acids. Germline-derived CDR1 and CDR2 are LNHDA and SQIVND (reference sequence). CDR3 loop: CASSIVTGQETQYF. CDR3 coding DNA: TGTGCCAGTAGTATTGTCACCGGCCAAGAGACCCAGTACTTC.

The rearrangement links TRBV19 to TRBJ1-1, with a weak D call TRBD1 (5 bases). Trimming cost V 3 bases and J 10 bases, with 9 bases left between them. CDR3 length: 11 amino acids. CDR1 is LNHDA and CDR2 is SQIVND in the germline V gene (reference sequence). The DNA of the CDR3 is TGTGCCAGTAGTATCCGTGGGGGAGCTTTCTTT. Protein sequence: CASSIRGGAFF.

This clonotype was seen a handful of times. CDR3 sequence (DNA): TGCAGTGCGCAGACTAGCGGCCGCACAGATACGCAGTATTTT. Translating gives CSAQTSGRTDTQYF. V gene TRBV20-1 combines with J gene TRBJ2-3; TRBD2 matches 9 bases. CDR3 size: 14 residues. Germline assignment: CDR1 DFQATT and CDR2 SNEGSKA (reference sequence). J gave up 1 base and V 6 bases, and 5 bases lay outside the gene matches.

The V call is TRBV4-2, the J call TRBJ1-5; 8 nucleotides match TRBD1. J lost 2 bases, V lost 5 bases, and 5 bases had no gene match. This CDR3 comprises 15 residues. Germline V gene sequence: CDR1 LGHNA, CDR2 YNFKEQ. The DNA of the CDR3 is TGTGCCAGCAGCGCCAGGGGGCGCGGCAATCAGCCCCAGCATTTT. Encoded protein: CASSARGRGNQPQHF.

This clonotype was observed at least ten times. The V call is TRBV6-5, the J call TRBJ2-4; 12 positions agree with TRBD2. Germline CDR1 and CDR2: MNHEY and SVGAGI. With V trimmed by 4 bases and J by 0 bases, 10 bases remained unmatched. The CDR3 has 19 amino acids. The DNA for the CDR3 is TGTGCCAGCAGTTGGCAGAGGACTAGCGGGGTCCTAGCCAAAAACATTCAGTACTTC. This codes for CASSWQRTSGVLAKNIQYF.

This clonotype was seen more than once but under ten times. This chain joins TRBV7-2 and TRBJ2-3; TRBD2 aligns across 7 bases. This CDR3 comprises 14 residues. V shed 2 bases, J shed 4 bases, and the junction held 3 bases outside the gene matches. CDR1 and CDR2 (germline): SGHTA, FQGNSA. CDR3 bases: TGTGCCAGCAGCTTATGGACTAGTGCAGATACGCAGTATTTT. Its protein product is CASSLWTSADTQYF.

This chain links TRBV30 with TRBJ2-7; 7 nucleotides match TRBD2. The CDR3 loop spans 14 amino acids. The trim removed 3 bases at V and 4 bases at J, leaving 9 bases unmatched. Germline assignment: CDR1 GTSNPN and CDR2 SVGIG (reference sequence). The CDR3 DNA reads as TGTGCCTGGAGGAAGCTAGCGGTACTTTACGAGCAGTACTTC. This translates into CAWRKLAVLYEQYF.

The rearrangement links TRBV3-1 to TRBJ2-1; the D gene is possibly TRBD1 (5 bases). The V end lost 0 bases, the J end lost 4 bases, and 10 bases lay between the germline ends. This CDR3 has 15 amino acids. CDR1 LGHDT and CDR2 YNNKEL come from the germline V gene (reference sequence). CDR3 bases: TGTGCCAGCAGCCAAGACAGGGCAAGATACAATGAGCAGTTCTTC. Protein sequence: CASSQDRARYNEQFF.

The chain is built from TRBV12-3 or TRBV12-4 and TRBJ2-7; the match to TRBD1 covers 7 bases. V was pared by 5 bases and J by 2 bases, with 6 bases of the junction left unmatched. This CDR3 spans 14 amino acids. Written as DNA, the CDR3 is TGTGCCAGCAGTCGGGACAGCTTCCCCTACGAGCAGTACTTC. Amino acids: CASSRDSFPYEQYF.

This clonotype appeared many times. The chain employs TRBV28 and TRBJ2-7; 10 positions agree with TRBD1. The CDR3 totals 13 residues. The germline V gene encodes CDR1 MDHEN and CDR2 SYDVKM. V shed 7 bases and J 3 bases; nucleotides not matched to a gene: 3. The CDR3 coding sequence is TGTGCCAGCACCAGGACAGGGGGCTACGAGCAGTACTTC. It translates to CASTRTGGYEQYF.